The 30 T cell receptor beta chains presented below share a single source sample, sequenced in a study of siplizumab effects on memory and regulatory T cells. The protocol was immunoSEQ multiplex PCR, while the TCRdb copy is restricted to in-frame clones and leaves out a portion. This table has approximately 60,000 clones, roughly 78% appearing once. The sample taken for sequencing was memory CD4+ T cells sorted from blood. All receptors come from a human donor in good health.

This rearrangement joins TRBV7-2 to TRBJ1-6; 7 bases fit TRBD1. The V gene's germline CDR1 is SGHTA and CDR2 FQGNSA. V was pared by 4 bases and J by 17 bases, with 14 bases of the junction left unmatched. The CDR3 is 14 residues long. CDR3 loop: CASSSQGDGEVFHF. In DNA form, the CDR3 reads TGTGCCAGCAGCTCTCAGGGGGATGGAGAGGTATTCCACTTT. Complete variable domain (other parts from reference TRBV7-2 and TRBJ1-6): GAGVSQSPSNKVTEKGKDVELRCDPISGHTALYWYRQSLGQGLEFLIYFQGNSAPDKSGLPSDRFSAERTGGSVSTLTIQRTQQEDSAVYLCASSSQGDGEVFHFGNGTRLTVT.

For the CDR3, the DNA is TGCAGCGCCCATCTAGGGGCCAATGAGCAGTTCTTC. Encoded protein: CSAHLGANEQFF. The chain carries TRBV29-1 and TRBJ2-1, with D tentatively TRBD1 (5 bases). The CDR3 totals 12 residues. Deletions cut 7 bases from V and 6 bases from J, with 13 bases between. CDR1 SQVTM and CDR2 ANQGSEA come from the germline V gene.

This clone was seen more than once but under ten times. The chain links TRBV19 to TRBJ1-2; 8 bases align to TRBD1. CDR3 length equals 15 residues. The V and J ends lost 5 bases and 2 bases, in that order; junction bases with no gene match: 7. The germline CDR1 and CDR2 sequences are LNHDA and SQIVND (reference sequence). As DNA, the CDR3 is TGTGCCAGTAGTCTCCGACAGGGGAACAACTATGGCTACACCTTC. Translated: CASSLRQGNNYGYTF.

The chain combines TRBV10-3 with TRBJ1-1; D ambiguous. Deletions cut 0 bases from V and 7 bases from J, with 6 bases between. Per germline, CDR1 ENHRY and CDR2 SYGVKD. The CDR3 covers 12 residues. The CDR3 loop reads CAISESYREAFF. In DNA, the CDR3 is TGTGCCATCAGTGAGTCTTATCGTGAAGCTTTCTTT.

The chain carries TRBV5-1 and TRBJ1-2; D gene uncertain. V was cut by 0 bases and J by 4 bases, with 7 bases left in between. The CDR3 totals 13 residues. Germline V gene lookup returns CDR1 SGHRS and CDR2 YFSETQ. CDR3 region: CASSLGASYGYTF. The CDR3 nucleotides read TGCGCCAGCAGCTTGGGGGCTTCCTATGGCTACACCTTC.

The chain combines TRBV7-8 with TRBJ2-1; possible D gene TRBD2, 6 bases. The germline V gene encodes CDR1 SGHVS and CDR2 FQNEAQ. CDR3 length equals 12 residues. The germline V and J ends were trimmed by 4 bases and 8 bases, with 9 bases remaining between them. CDR3 coding DNA: TGTGCCAGCAGCTACTGGGGGGATGAGCAGTTCTTC. It encodes CASSYWGDEQFF.

The rearrangement links TRBV5-5 to TRBJ2-1; 11 bases are shared with TRBD2. The germline V gene encodes CDR1 SGHKS and CDR2 YYEKEE (reference sequence). This CDR3 is built from 15 residues. V trimming: 3 bases; J trimming: 3 bases; junction bases outside the gene matches: 2. The CDR3 DNA is TGTGCCAGCAGCTATGGGACTAGCGGCTACAATGAGCAGTTCTTC. Residues: CASSYGTSGYNEQFF.

The genes are TRBV7-3 and TRBJ2-3; TRBD1 might be the D (5 bases). Germline V gene sequence: CDR1 SGHTA, CDR2 FQGTGA. This CDR3 spans 15 amino acids. V was shortened by 1 base and J by 2 bases, with 10 bases between the two germline ends. The CDR3 DNA reads as TGTGCCAGCAGCTTAAACAGGCCAGACACAGATACGCAGTATTTT. Its translation is CASSLNRPDTDTQYF.

The rearrangement uses TRBV5-1 and TRBJ1-3; 8 bases line up with TRBD1. The CDR3 length is 16 residues. Losses at the gene ends were 0 bases for V and 8 bases for J; bases not matched to a gene: 10. From germline, CDR1 is SGHRS and CDR2 YFSETQ. The CDR3 DNA is TGCGCCAGCAGCTTGGCCAAGACAGGGGTTGGGGACACCATATATTTT. This codes for CASSLAKTGVGDTIYF.

The chain joins TRBV18 to TRBJ1-1; D is undetermined. Germline loops: CDR1 KGHSH, CDR2 LQKENI. CDR3 length equals 13 residues. Between the trimmed V and J ends, which lost 4 bases and 4 bases, there was a span of 10 bases. This CDR3 reads CASSQGWATEAFF. DNA of the CDR3: TGTGCCAGCTCACAGGGTTGGGCCACTGAAGCTTTCTTT. The full variable domain, in which reference TRBV18 and TRBJ1-1 provide the parts outside the CDR3, is NAGVMQNPRHLVRRRGQEARLRCSPMKGHSHVYWYRQLPEEGLKFMVYLQKENIIDESGMPKERFSAEFPKEGPSILRIQQVVRGDSAAYFCASSQGWATEAFFGQGTRLTVV.

The rearrangement links TRBV15 to TRBJ2-1; 7 nucleotides align to TRBD1. The ends lost 0 bases at V and 7 bases at J; junction bases unmatched: 3. CDR3 length: 14 amino acids. Germline V gene lookup returns CDR1 LNHNV and CDR2 YYDKDF (reference sequence). CDR3 in amino acids: CATSREDRVNEQFF. CDR3 DNA sequence: TGTGCCACCAGCAGAGAAGACAGGGTGAATGAGCAGTTCTTC. The full variable domain, rest sourced from reference TRBV15 and TRBJ2-1, is DAMVIQNPRYQVTQFGKPVTLSCSQTLNHNVMYWYQQKSSQAPKLLFHYYDKDFNNEADTPDNFQSRRPNTSFCFLDIRSPGLGDTAMYLCATSREDRVNEQFFGPGTRLTVL.

The chain uses TRBV11-2 and TRBJ2-1, with 9 bases that match TRBD1. J gave up 12 bases and V 4 bases, and 19 bases lay outside the gene matches. Germline lookup yields CDR1 SGHAT and CDR2 FQNNGV. The CDR3 is made up of 17 amino acids. DNA of the CDR3: TGTGCCAGCAGCTCCCTCAAAACAGGGGGCGTCCCCCATGGGCAGTTCTTC. This encodes CASSSLKTGGVPHGQFF.

This clone was detected only a few times. J is TRBJ2-6 and V is TRBV2; D not certain. Germline V lookup: CDR1 SNHLY, CDR2 FYNNEI. Trimming pared 2 bases from V and 3 bases from J, leaving 14 bases between. This CDR3 is built from 17 residues. CDR3 amino acids: CASSEWLVGDGANVLTF. The CDR3 region has the DNA TGTGCCAGCAGTGAATGGCTGGTTGGGGATGGGGCCAACGTCCTGACTTTC.

This clone was seen more than once but under ten times. This chain uses TRBV6-6 with TRBJ1-5, with 7 nucleotides matching TRBD1. The germline V gene encodes CDR1 MNHNY and CDR2 SVGAGI (reference sequence). The CDR3 is made up of 15 amino acids. V was clipped by 7 bases and J by 4 bases; unmatched bases: 10. The CDR3 spells CASTKGGSANQPQHF. CDR3 DNA sequence: TGTGCCAGCACCAAAGGGGGCAGCGCAAATCAGCCCCAGCATTTT.

V and J are TRBV20-1 and TRBJ1-2; TRBD1 matches 8 bases. V dropped 7 bases and J dropped 5; count of bases not matched to a gene: 3. Germline CDR1 DFQATT, CDR2 SNEGSKA (reference sequence). This CDR3 is 11 amino acids long. Here the CDR3 DNA reads TGCAGTGGCCGGACAGGGTATGGCTACACCTTC. Translation: CSGRTGYGYTF.

This rearrangement joins TRBV7-6 to TRBJ2-5; 8 bases match TRBD2. The CDR3 totals 16 residues. J lost 7 bases, V lost 2 bases, and 12 bases had no gene match. Germline-derived CDR1 and CDR2 are SGHVS and FNYEAQ. CDR3 DNA sequence: TGTGCCAGCAGCTTAATGAGCGGGGGACCTTCGGGGACCCAGTACTTC. This translates into CASSLMSGGPSGTQYF.

The chain has TRBV23-1 and TRBJ1-1; D not resolved. TRBV23-1 is an open reading frame, and its role is uncertain. Trimming stripped 4 bases from V and 1 base from J, with 13 bases between. The length of the CDR3 is 15 residues. In DNA form, the CDR3 reads TGCGCCAGCAGTCCTCGTAAGGATCCGAACACTGAAGCTTTCTTT. Translating gives CASSPRKDPNTEAFF.

The gene calls are TRBV11-2 and TRBJ2-7; D not certain. The V and J ends lost 5 bases and 4 bases respectively, with 18 bases between them. The CDR3 is 15 amino acids. CDR1 is SGHAT and CDR2 is FQNNGV in the germline V gene. The CDR3 sequence is CASSPSFPGSYEQYF. The CDR3 nucleotides read TGTGCCAGCAGCCCCTCTTTCCCCGGGTCGTACGAGCAGTACTTC. Using reference TRBV11-2 and TRBJ2-7 for the parts outside the CDR3, the full variable domain is EAGVAQSPRYKIIEKRQSVAFWCNPISGHATLYWYQQILGQGPKLLIQFQNNGVVDDSQLPKDRFSAERLKGVDSTLKIQPAKLEDSAVYLCASSPSFPGSYEQYFGPGTRLTVT.

This chain links TRBV11-3 with TRBJ2-2; either TRBD1 or TRBD2 may supply D (6 bases each). The germline V gene encodes CDR1 SGHNT and CDR2 YENEEA. The CDR3 has 16 residues. Deletions cut 3 bases from V and 5 bases from J, with 16 bases between. The DNA for the CDR3 is TGTGCCAGCAGCTTTGTTGGGGGCGGGGATACCGGGGAGCTGTTTTTT. Its translation: CASSFVGGGDTGELFF.

CDR3 nucleotides: TGTGCCAGCAGTTTATCGAGCGGGGGAAGGGGGTACGAGCAGTACTTC. Its translation is CASSLSSGGRGYEQYF. V is TRBV27 and J is TRBJ2-7, with TRBD2 matching over 8 bases. The CDR3 is made up of 16 amino acids. The junction had 8 bases not matched to a gene; V was cut back by 0 bases and J by 4 bases. Germline CDR1 MNHEY, CDR2 SMNVEV (reference sequence).

V usage is TRBV5-4 and J usage is TRBJ2-5, with D possibly matching TRBD1 (6 bases). The V end lost 8 bases, the J end lost 1 base, and 9 bases lay between the germline ends. The CDR3 runs to 12 residues. Germline loops: CDR1 SGHNT, CDR2 YYREEE (reference sequence). The DNA of the CDR3 is TGTGCCAGTGCACAGGGCCAAGAGACCCAGTACTTC. Translating it yields CASAQGQETQYF. Complete variable domain (other parts from reference TRBV5-4 and TRBJ2-5): ETGVTQSPTHLIKTRGQQVTLRCSSQSGHNTVSWYQQALGQGPQFIFQYYREEENGRGNFPPRFSGLQFPNYSSELNVNALELDDSALYLCASAQGQETQYFGPGTRLLVL.

The chain employs TRBV6-1 and TRBJ2-5; D gene unclear. Trimming cost V 1 base and J 4 bases, with 4 bases left between them. The CDR3 runs to 12 residues. Looked up from germline, CDR1 is MNHNS and CDR2 is SASEGT. CDR3 bases: TGTGCCAGCAGTGAAGGGGGAGAGACCCAGTACTTC. Translating it yields CASSEGGETQYF.

This chain links TRBV10-1 with TRBJ2-2; 8 bases are a match to TRBD1. CDR3 length equals 20 residues. CDR1 WNHNN and CDR2 SYGVQD come from the germline V gene (reference sequence). Trimming took 7 bases from V and 7 from J; bases not matched to a gene: 26. The CDR3 region has the DNA TGCGCCAGCACCTTCGGTTGTAACATTGTGGGGACAGGAGTTGGCGGGGAGCTGTTTTTT. Its protein product is CASTFGCNIVGTGVGGELFF.

The chain employs TRBV4-1 and TRBJ2-7, with D perhaps assigned TRBD1 or TRBD2 (5 bases each). Germline CDR1 is MGHRA and CDR2 is YSYEKL. The CDR3 has 14 residues. The germline V and J ends were trimmed by 1 base and 3 bases, with 10 bases remaining between them. The CDR3 DNA reads as TGCGCCAGCAGCCAAGGGGGGTCTCTCTACGAGCAGTACTTC. Protein: CASSQGGSLYEQYF.

The DNA of the CDR3 is TGTGCCTGGACCGGGACAGGCCCCTACGAGCAGTACTTC. Translation: CAWTGTGPYEQYF. The chain links TRBV30 to TRBJ2-7; 8 positions match TRBD1. V trimming: 4 bases; J trimming: 2 bases; junction bases outside the gene matches: 4. The CDR3 is 13 amino acids. In germline, CDR1 is GTSNPN, CDR2 SVGIG (reference sequence).

This chain uses TRBV19 with TRBJ1-2; TRBD1 is a possible D gene (6 bases). CDR1 is LNHDA, CDR2 SQIVND, per germline (reference sequence). V was pared by 10 bases and J by 7 bases, with 19 bases between. This CDR3 has 13 amino acids. CDR3 DNA: TGTGCCACCTCTAAAGGGGGGGCTGGTGGCTACACCTTC. Its protein is CATSKGGAGGYTF.

The chain couples TRBV7-2 to TRBJ2-2, with D possibly TRBD2 on 6 matching bases. Germline assignment: CDR1 SGHTA and CDR2 FQGNSA. The CDR3 spans 14 residues. V was clipped by 6 bases and J by 5 bases, with 13 bases between them. The CDR3 DNA is TGTGCCAGCAGTTCGATTGGGGGGACCGGGGAGCTGTTTTTT. This sequence encodes CASSSIGGTGELFF.

The V gene is TRBV11-2, the J gene TRBJ2-5; 7 bases agree with TRBD1. In germline, CDR1 is SGHAT, CDR2 FQNNGV. The CDR3 runs to 17 residues. Trimming took 3 bases from V and 4 from J; bases not matched to a gene: 14. CDR3 coding DNA: TGTGCCAGCAGCTTCTTAAAGACGACAGGGTTCGGAGAGACCCAGTACTTC. As protein: CASSFLKTTGFGETQYF.

The V call is TRBV7-9, the J call TRBJ2-7, with D perhaps TRBD1 or TRBD2 (7 bases each). Trimming took off 5 bases at V and 2 bases at J, with 19 bases between the two ends. CDR1 is SEHNR, CDR2 FQNEAQ, per germline (reference sequence). The CDR3 is made up of 16 amino acids. The CDR3 protein is CASSLTRQGGPYEQYF. CDR3 in DNA: TGTGCCAGCAGCCTAACTCGACAGGGAGGGCCCTACGAGCAGTACTTC.

This clone appeared a single time. The rearrangement joins TRBV10-3 to TRBJ1-2; no firm D call. V lost 3 bases and J 3 bases, leaving 11 bases between the germline ends. The CDR3 totals 14 residues. The germline V gene encodes CDR1 ENHRY and CDR2 SYGVKD. The CDR3 DNA reads as TGTGCCATCAGTGACCGCAGCACTGACTATGGCTACACCTTC. Amino acids: CAISDRSTDYGYTF.